The rows below give T cell receptor beta chains drawn from one sample of a study of T cell repertoires and HLA-DP antigens. The antigens for these receptors are not known. Sequencing used immunoSEQ multiplex PCR; TCRdb keeps in-frame clones, though not all of them. Of approximately 89,000 clones listed, around nine tenths are singletons. Sequenced input: CD4+ T cells from PBMCs. The receptors stem from a middle-aged man in good health and CMV-seronegative. The CDR3 runs from the conserved cysteine through the conserved F or W. The order of the fields is V gene, J gene, D gene, clone size, CDR3 DNA, CDR3 protein. The D gene is left open where the match is weak. Only some rows state a clone size, as once, few, many or a class for expanded clones.

v_gene: TRBV28; j_gene: TRBJ2-2; d_gene: NA; abundance: NA; CDR3nt: TGTGCCAGCAGAGGTAAGGACGGGAAGAACACCGGGGAGCTGTTTTTT; CDR3aa: CASRGKDGKNTGELFF
v_gene: TRBV7-2; j_gene: TRBJ1-5; d_gene: TRBD1; abundance: NA; CDR3nt: TGTGCCAGCAGCTTAGGGACAGGGGTTCGGCAGCCCCAGCATTTT; CDR3aa: CASSLGTGVRQPQHF
v_gene: TRBV30; j_gene: TRBJ1-6; d_gene: NA; abundance: NA; CDR3nt: TGTGCCTGGAGTGTTGAACTCCCCAATTCACCCCTCCACTTT; CDR3aa: CAWSVELPNSPLHF
v_gene: TRBV7-8; j_gene: TRBJ2-5; d_gene: NA; abundance: NA; CDR3nt: TGTGCCAGCAGCTTAAAAGACCCGGGGGTCTGGGAGACCCAGTACTTC; CDR3aa: CASSLKDPGVWETQYF
v_gene: TRBV5-1; j_gene: TRBJ1-3; d_gene: NA; abundance: NA; CDR3nt: TGCGCCAGCAGCTTGGGAGGGGACGGAAACACCATATATTTT; CDR3aa: CASSLGGDGNTIYF
v_gene: TRBV5-4; j_gene: TRBJ2-1; d_gene: TRBD2; abundance: NA; CDR3nt: TGTGCCAGCAGTCGGGGCCTAGCGGGAGATTATTCCTACAATGAGCAGTTCTTC; CDR3aa: CASSRGLAGDYSYNEQFF
v_gene: TRBV5-1; j_gene: TRBJ2-3; d_gene: NA; abundance: NA; CDR3nt: TGCGCCAGCAGCCCCTTAGCCAGCGGAGCCACAGATACGCAGTATTTT; CDR3aa: CASSPLASGATDTQYF
v_gene: TRBV19; j_gene: TRBJ1-4; d_gene: NA; abundance: few; CDR3nt: TGTGCCAGTAGTACAGGACAGAGGATTAATGAAAAACTGTTTTTT; CDR3aa: CASSTGQRINEKLFF
v_gene: TRBV15; j_gene: TRBJ1-3; d_gene: NA; abundance: NA; CDR3nt: TGTGCCACCAGCAGAGATCAGCGAAACACCATATATTTT; CDR3aa: CATSRDQRNTIYF
v_gene: TRBV5-5; j_gene: TRBJ2-7; d_gene: NA; abundance: NA; CDR3nt: TGTGCCAGCAGCTCCCAGGGAAACTCCTACGAGCAGTACTTC; CDR3aa: CASSSQGNSYEQYF
v_gene: TRBV7-2; j_gene: TRBJ1-5; d_gene: NA; abundance: NA; CDR3nt: TGTGCCAGCAGCTTAGCGCAAAATTCGGGACAGCCCCAGCATTTT; CDR3aa: CASSLAQNSGQPQHF
v_gene: TRBV9; j_gene: TRBJ1-5; d_gene: TRBD1; abundance: NA; CDR3nt: TGTGCCAGCAGCCGACAGGGGGACCCCAGGCAGCCCCAGCATTTT; CDR3aa: CASSRQGDPRQPQHF
v_gene: TRBV5-1; j_gene: TRBJ1-1; d_gene: TRBD1; abundance: once; CDR3nt: TGCGCCAGCAGCTTGGGGGGGACAGGTGAAGCTTTCTTT; CDR3aa: CASSLGGTGEAFF
v_gene: TRBV28; j_gene: TRBJ1-3; d_gene: NA; abundance: once; CDR3nt: TGTGCCAGCACGGGGGGGGGAAACACCATATATTTT; CDR3aa: CASTGGGNTIYF
v_gene: TRBV14; j_gene: TRBJ2-1; d_gene: NA; abundance: NA; CDR3nt: TGTGCCAGCAGCATAGTAGTCTATGAGCAGTTCTTC; CDR3aa: CASSIVVYEQFF
v_gene: TRBV4-2; j_gene: TRBJ2-5; d_gene: TRBD2; abundance: NA; CDR3nt: TGTGCCAGCAGCCAGGGGGAAAGCGGGAAAGAGACCCAGTACTTC; CDR3aa: CASSQGESGKETQYF
v_gene: TRBV10-1; j_gene: TRBJ2-3; d_gene: NA; abundance: NA; CDR3nt: TGCGCCAGCAGTGGGGTGAAAGGCAGAAGCACAGATACGCAGTATTTT; CDR3aa: CASSGVKGRSTDTQYF
v_gene: TRBV4-3; j_gene: TRBJ2-3; d_gene: TRBD2; abundance: NA; CDR3nt: TGCGCCAGCAGCCAAGATATCTCGAGCGGGGCAGATACGCAGTATTTT; CDR3aa: CASSQDISSGADTQYF
v_gene: TRBV7-2; j_gene: TRBJ2-7; d_gene: TRBD2; abundance: NA; CDR3nt: TGTGCCAGCAGCCGACCGGGACTAGCGGGAGTCGAGCAGTACTTC; CDR3aa: CASSRPGLAGVEQYF
v_gene: TRBV4-3; j_gene: TRBJ1-2; d_gene: NA; abundance: NA; CDR3nt: TGCGCCAGCAGCCAAGATCCTGGGTTTCCTACCTATGGCTACACCTTC; CDR3aa: CASSQDPGFPTYGYTF
v_gene: TRBV7-2; j_gene: TRBJ2-4; d_gene: TRBD2; abundance: NA; CDR3nt: TGTGCCAGCAGCTTCACTAGCGGGGGACCAACAAACATTCAGTACTTC; CDR3aa: CASSFTSGGPTNIQYF
v_gene: TRBV6-4; j_gene: TRBJ1-6; d_gene: NA; abundance: NA; CDR3nt: TGTGCCAGCAGTGTCGATACAGAATCACCCCTCCACTTT; CDR3aa: CASSVDTESPLHF
v_gene: TRBV7-2; j_gene: TRBJ2-7; d_gene: NA; abundance: NA; CDR3nt: TGTGCCAGCAGCATCGAACGGTCCTACGAGCAGTACTTC; CDR3aa: CASSIERSYEQYF
v_gene: TRBV6-5; j_gene: TRBJ1-1; d_gene: NA; abundance: NA; CDR3nt: TGTGCCAGCAGTTATGAAGGGATACGCCCAAACACTGAAGCTTTCTTT; CDR3aa: CASSYEGIRPNTEAFF
v_gene: TRBV19; j_gene: TRBJ1-1; d_gene: NA; abundance: NA; CDR3nt: TGTGCCAGTAGTGGGACGAGGGGTGTTCTGACTGAAGCTTTCTTT; CDR3aa: CASSGTRGVLTEAFF